These T cell receptor beta chains were read from a single sample in a study of T-cell memory formation after mild COVID-19. Each CDR3 protein gets one entry after TCRdb re-called the 5' RACE reads with MiXCR. The table includes tens of thousands of distinct CDR3 sequences, about 14% detected once. Sequencing used PBMCs or a T cell subset sorted from them (not recorded which). All receptors derive from an adult woman who had mild COVID-19 (a few samples of this study predate the infection). Cell type and time point are not known. CDR3s include the opening cysteine and the closing phenylalanine or tryptophan. Each record gives: CDR3 DNA, CDR3 protein, D gene, V gene, clone size, J gene. A D gene is named only where the DNA matches it firmly. Size is omitted from some rows. Given values are once, few, many or a class for expanded clones.

TGTGCCAGCAGCTACAACACCGGGGAGCTGTTTTTT	CASSYNTGELFF	-	TRBV7-9	-	TRBJ2-2
TGTGCCAGCAGCGTTCTCCCGGGCGGATCAGATACGCAGTATTTT	CASSVLPGGSDTQYF	-	TRBV9	-	TRBJ2-3
TGTGCCAGCACTCCGTCGGGACTAGGGACTCAGTACTTC	CASTPSGLGTQYF	TRBD2	TRBV9	-	TRBJ2-4
TGTGCCAGCAGTGAAACTGGGCCAGCGGGATCGAATGAGCAGTTCTTC	CASSETGPAGSNEQFF	TRBD2	TRBV2	few	TRBJ2-1
TGTGCCAGCAGCCAGGTACAAGAGACCCAGTACTTC	CASSQVQETQYF	-	TRBV3-1	-	TRBJ2-5
TGTGCCAGCAGTTACTTCCCCCCCGGGACACAGTCCTACGAGCAGTACTTC	CASSYFPPGTQSYEQYF	-	TRBV6-5	-	TRBJ2-7
TGCGCCAGCAGCCAAGAGATTCCGACAGATACGCAGTATTTT	CASSQEIPTDTQYF	-	TRBV4-1	-	TRBJ2-3
TGCAGCGCTGACCGGGACCGACGACCCTACGAGCAGTACTTC	CSADRDRRPYEQYF	-	TRBV29-1	-	TRBJ2-7
TGCGCCAGCAGCTTAATGGAAGAGACCCAGTACTTC	CASSLMEETQYF	-	TRBV5-1	-	TRBJ2-5
TGTGCCAGCAGTTCGGGATGGGCTCAGCCCCAGCATTTT	CASSSGWAQPQHF	-	TRBV12-3/TRBV12-4	many	TRBJ1-5
TGTGCCACCAGTCATGCGATTATGAGACAGGGGGTGGCCTACAATGAGCAGTTCTTC	CATSHAIMRQGVAYNEQFF	TRBD1	TRBV24-1	few	TRBJ2-1
TGTGCCAGCAGTCCCCCGGGACACTCTTACGAGCAGTACTTC	CASSPPGHSYEQYF	-	TRBV12-3/TRBV12-4	-	TRBJ2-7
TGTGCCAGCAGCTTGGGATCGTGGAACACTGAAGCTTTCTTT	CASSLGSWNTEAFF	-	TRBV11-1	-	TRBJ1-1
TGTGCCAGCAGCCATTGGGAAATGGGCAATGAGCAGTTCTTC	CASSHWEMGNEQFF	-	TRBV14	few	TRBJ2-1
TGCAGCGTCTCGGACCGGCAAGCTAACTATGGCTACACCTTC	CSVSDRQANYGYTF	-	TRBV29-1	-	TRBJ1-2
TGTGCTAGTGGGCCGACTTCTCTTGGAGAAGCTTTCTTT	CASGPTSLGEAFF	-	TRBV12-5	few	TRBJ1-1
TGTGCCAGCAGCTCGACCGGGACAGGGGACACTGAAGCTTTCTTT	CASSSTGTGDTEAFF	TRBD1	TRBV13	many	TRBJ1-1
TGTGCCAGCAGCCCACTACTCGGGGCGGGAGGGGATGAGCAGTTCTTC	CASSPLLGAGGDEQFF	TRBD2	TRBV11-2	few	TRBJ2-1
TGTGCCAGCAGCCTTAGCAGTCAAGAGACCCAGTACTTC	CASSLSSQETQYF	-	TRBV7-9	few	TRBJ2-5
TGCGCCAGCAGCTTTACCGGGACAGGGGACACTGAAGCTTTCTTT	CASSFTGTGDTEAFF	TRBD1	TRBV5-1	-	TRBJ1-1
TGTGCCAGCAGCGTAGGCTATACAGATACGCAGTATTTT	CASSVGYTDTQYF	-	TRBV9	-	TRBJ2-3
TGTGCCAGCAGCCAAGGACTAGGTAACGGGGAGCTGTTTTTT	CASSQGLGNGELFF	-	TRBV3-1	few	TRBJ2-2
TGTGCCAGCAGCTTCTCCCCCTCCCGCGGGAGAGACGATACGCAGTATTTT	CASSFSPSRGRDDTQYF	TRBD2	TRBV7-3	many	TRBJ2-3
TGTGCCAGCAGGGATCCCGGGACAGGGCCGACCGAGCAGTACTTC	CASRDPGTGPTEQYF	TRBD1	TRBV5-5	-	TRBJ2-7
TGTGCCAGCAGTTGGAGCGGGGGGGCGTCGAATGAGCAGTTCTTC	CASSWSGGASNEQFF	TRBD2	TRBV12-3/TRBV12-4	-	TRBJ2-1
TGTGCCAGCAGCTTAGGATGGGGGACAGGGGCCCAAGTAGATACGCAGTATTTT	CASSLGWGTGAQVDTQYF	TRBD1	TRBV11-2	-	TRBJ2-3
TGCAGCGTTGAAGTAAGAACGAGAAGCGATGAGCAGTTCTTC	CSVEVRTRSDEQFF	-	TRBV29-1	-	TRBJ2-1
TGTGCCAGCAAAGGACAGGGGCTCCACAATGAGCAGTTCTTC	CASKGQGLHNEQFF	TRBD1	TRBV12-3/TRBV12-4	-	TRBJ2-1
TGTACCGGGGGTCCTCGTGGCTACACCTTC	CTGGPRGYTF	-	TRBV7-9	few	TRBJ1-2
TGTGCCAGCAGTTTAGGGTTAGGAACAGGGTGGATTAACACTGAAGCTTTCTTT	CASSLGLGTGWINTEAFF	-	TRBV12-3/TRBV12-4	-	TRBJ1-1
TGTGCCAGCAGTTTCGGCAGTAGCTCCTACGAGCAGTACTTC	CASSFGSSSYEQYF	-	TRBV27	-	TRBJ2-7
TGTGCCAGCAGGGCCACTAGGCATGAGCAGTTCTTC	CASRATRHEQFF	-	TRBV12-3/TRBV12-4	-	TRBJ2-1
TGTGCCAGCAGCCCAGGAGGGGGGGCCAATCAGCCCCAGCATTTT	CASSPGGGANQPQHF	-	TRBV7-6	-	TRBJ1-5
TGTGCCAGCAGTGAAGACGGCGCTGGGGCCAACGTCCTGACTTTC	CASSEDGAGANVLTF	-	TRBV6-4	few	TRBJ2-6
TGTGCCAGCAGTCGAACCGGGGAGCTGTTTTTT	CASSRTGELFF	-	TRBV6-2/TRBV6-3	few	TRBJ2-2
TGTGCCAGCACACTGGGGACAGGAGAGACCCAGTACTTC	CASTLGTGETQYF	TRBD1	TRBV5-4	-	TRBJ2-5
TGTGCCAGCACCCCCCGGGAAGGCACCGGGGAGCTGTTTTTT	CASTPREGTGELFF	-	TRBV12-3/TRBV12-4	-	TRBJ2-2
TGTGCCAGCAGTGAGTGGGACTTCTACAGGGCTCAAGAGACCCAGTACTTC	CASSEWDFYRAQETQYF	-	TRBV25-1	-	TRBJ2-5
TGTGCCAGCAGACCAACAGGGGTCACCTACGAGCAGTACTTC	CASRPTGVTYEQYF	TRBD1	TRBV12-3/TRBV12-4	few	TRBJ2-7
TGCGCCAGCAGCCAAGCGACAGGGGTCAGTTACGAGCAGTACTTC	CASSQATGVSYEQYF	TRBD1	TRBV4-1	many	TRBJ2-7
TGCGCCAGCGGAGCCGGACAGGGGGCTTACGAGCAGTACTTC	CASGAGQGAYEQYF	TRBD1	TRBV5-1	-	TRBJ2-7
TGTGCCACCAGAAGGGAATCTAGTAATGAGCAGTACTTC	CATRRESSNEQYF	-	TRBV15	-	TRBJ2-7
TGTGCCAGCAGCTCCGAGACCCCCAATGAGCAGTTCTTC	CASSSETPNEQFF	-	TRBV7-9	-	TRBJ2-1
TGTGCCAGTAGTCCCGGGACAGGGGTCGGAGCTTTCTTT	CASSPGTGVGAFF	TRBD1	TRBV19	-	TRBJ1-1
TGTGCCAGCAGTGAACTGCTGACGGACACTGAAGCTTTCTTT	CASSELLTDTEAFF	-	TRBV25-1	-	TRBJ1-1
TGTGCCAGCAGCTTAGGTCCGGAAAGGCGGGAAGAGACCCAGTACTTC	CASSLGPERREETQYF	-	TRBV7-9	-	TRBJ2-5